This TCR beta chain stems from a study of human T cells and chemical hapten exposure. Germline CDR1 SGHTA, CDR2 FQGNSA. The CDR3 totals 14 residues. The germline V and J ends were trimmed by 0 bases and 3 bases, with 8 bases remaining between them. This clonotype was picked up many times. The antigen remains unidentified. Time point noted: patch test 1, 2 weeks after DPC sensitization. Treatment of the sample: therapeutic diphenylcyclopropenone sensitization with weekly scalp DPC. Findings of the study overall: Versus controls, significantly more large CDR3 similarity clusters arose from expanded TCRs.

Each CDR3 protein gets one entry after TCRdb re-called the RACE reads with MiXCR. The profile shows fewer than 400,000 distinct CDR3 sequences, approximately 6.3% of them singletons. V gene TRBV7-2 combines with J gene TRBJ2-5; D may match TRBD1 or TRBD2 (5 bases each). The receptor's source is a woman aged 18-30 years with alopecia areata. Some clones in this sample may be carry-over from other donors' samples. The source was whole blood, collected in connection with sensitization to the hapten diphenylcyclopropenone (DPC). As DNA, the CDR3 is TGTGCCAGCAGCTTAGCGGGGGTAAAAGAGACCCAGTACTTC. This translates into CASSLAGVKETQYF.